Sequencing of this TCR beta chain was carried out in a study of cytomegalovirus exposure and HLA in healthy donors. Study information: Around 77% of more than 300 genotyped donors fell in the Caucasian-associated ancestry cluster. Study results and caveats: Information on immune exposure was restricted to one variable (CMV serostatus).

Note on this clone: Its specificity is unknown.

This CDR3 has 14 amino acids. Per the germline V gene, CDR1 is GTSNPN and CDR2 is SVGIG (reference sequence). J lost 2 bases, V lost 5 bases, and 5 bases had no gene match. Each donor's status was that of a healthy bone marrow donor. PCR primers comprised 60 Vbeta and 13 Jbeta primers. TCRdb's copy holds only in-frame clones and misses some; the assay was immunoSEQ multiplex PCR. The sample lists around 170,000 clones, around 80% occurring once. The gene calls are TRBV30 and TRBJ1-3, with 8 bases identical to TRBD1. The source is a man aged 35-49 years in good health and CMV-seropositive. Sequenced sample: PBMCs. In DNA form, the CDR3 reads TGTGCCTGGGAGCTGACAGGGGCTGGAAACACCATATATTTT. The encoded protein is CAWELTGAGNTIYF.